This T cell receptor beta chain was recorded in a study of cytomegalovirus exposure and HLA in healthy donors. Notes on the study in general: Researchers catalogued about 150 TCR beta chains as cytomegalovirus-associated.

The germline V gene encodes CDR1 MNHEY and CDR2 SVGAGI. CDR3 length equals 14 residues. The ends were cut back, 5 bases at V and 2 bases at J, with 10 bases in the middle. In the PCR, 60 Vbeta and 13 Jbeta primers were used. TCRdb's table, derived via immunoSEQ multiplex PCR, lists solely in-frame clones and lacks some. Of approximately 140,000 clones in the sample, nearly 85% are singletons; the top ten hold approximately 1%. As for this clone: The target antigen is unknown.

The chain links TRBV6-5 to TRBJ1-5; possible D gene TRBD1, 5 bases. The sequence derives from a boy younger than 18 in good health and CMV-seronegative. Sequencing was done on a sample of PBMCs. Here the CDR3 reads CASSRPGGNQPQHF. In nucleotides, the CDR3 is TGTGCCAGCAGTCGTCCGGGGGGCAATCAGCCCCAGCATTTT.